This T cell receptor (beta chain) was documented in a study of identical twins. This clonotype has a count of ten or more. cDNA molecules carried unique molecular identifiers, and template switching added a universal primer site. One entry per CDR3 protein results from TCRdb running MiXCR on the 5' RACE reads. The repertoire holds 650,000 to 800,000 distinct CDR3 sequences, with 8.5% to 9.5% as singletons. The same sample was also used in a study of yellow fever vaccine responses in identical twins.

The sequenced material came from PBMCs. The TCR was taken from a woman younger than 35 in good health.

CDR3 DNA: TGCAGCCTTAGGGGGGTCCAAGGCACAGATACGCAGTATTTT. Translating gives CSLRGVQGTDTQYF. The gene calls are TRBV29-1 and TRBJ2-3; the D call may be TRBD1 or TRBD2 (6 bases each). There are 14 residues in the CDR3. The germline V gene encodes CDR1 SQVTM and CDR2 ANQGSEA. V was trimmed by 8 bases and J by 1 base, leaving 16 bases between them.